This T cell receptor beta chain derives from a study of blood T cell repertoires in COVID-19. Original processing methods: Reference gene primer amplification yielded estimated nucleated cell counts. Sequencing used immunoSEQ multiplex PCR; TCRdb keeps in-frame clones, though not all of them. V, J and clone size derive from that table, while D and trimming were established from the DNA sequence. The repertoire holds 150,000 to 200,000 clones, with roughly four fifths as singletons. Sequencing input: peripheral blood. The TCR sequence derives from a man aged 45 to 65 who had recovered from COVID-19.

The CDR3 DNA reads TGCGCCAGCAGTGCTAATAATTCACCCCTCCACTTT. Protein product: CASSANNSPLHF. V is TRBV5-1 and J is TRBJ1-6, with D unclear. V was clipped by 5 bases and J by 5 bases, with 5 bases between them. This CDR3 comprises 12 residues. In germline, CDR1 is SGHRS, CDR2 YFSETQ.